This TCR beta chain was obtained from a study of shared clonotypes between healthy human individuals. Findings and caveats of the study: About 5% of naive CD4 clonotypes were shared across several donors.

Positive CCR7 selection of CD45RO-negative cells yielded the naive CD8 cells, and terminally differentiated effector memory CD45RA+ cells were excluded. Trimming cost V 5 bases and J 3 bases, with 17 bases left between them. Germline-derived CDR1 and CDR2 are PRHDT and FYEKMQ (reference sequence). The CDR3 contains 16 residues. Sorted subsets were amplified in replicate PCRs using 200 to 250 ng DNA, about 30,000 T cell genomes. Produced via immunoSEQ multiplex PCR; TCRdb's table is partial and in-frame only. Here the sample spans roughly 810,000 clones, roughly 96% being singletons. Remarks on this clone: Its matching antigen is unknown.

Material for sequencing was naive CD8+ T cells sorted from blood. The sequence derives from a man aged 25-45 years in good health. The chain combines TRBV13 with TRBJ2-1; a weak D match, TRBD1 (7 bases). CDR3 sequence reads: CASSPRGARVYNEQFF. The CDR3 region has the DNA TGTGCCAGCAGCCCCAGGGGGGCGAGGGTCTACAATGAGCAGTTCTTC.